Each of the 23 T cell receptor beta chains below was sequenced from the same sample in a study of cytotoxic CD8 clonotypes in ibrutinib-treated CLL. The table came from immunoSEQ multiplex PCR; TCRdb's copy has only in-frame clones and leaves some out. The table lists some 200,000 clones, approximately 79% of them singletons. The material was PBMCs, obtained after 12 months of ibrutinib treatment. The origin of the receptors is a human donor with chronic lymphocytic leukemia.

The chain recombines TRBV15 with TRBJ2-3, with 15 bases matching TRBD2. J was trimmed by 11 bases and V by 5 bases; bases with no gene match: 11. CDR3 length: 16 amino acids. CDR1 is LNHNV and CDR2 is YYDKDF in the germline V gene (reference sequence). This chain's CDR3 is CATSAGLAGGLGEQYF. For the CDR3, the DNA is TGTGCCACCAGCGCGGGACTAGCGGGGGGCCTGGGCGAGCAGTATTTT. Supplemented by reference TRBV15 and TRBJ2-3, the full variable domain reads DAMVIQNPRYQVTQFGKPVTLSCSQTLNHNVMYWYQQKSSQAPKLLFHYYDKDFNNEADTPDNFQSRRPNTSFCFLDIRSPGLGDTAMYLCATSAGLAGGLGEQYFGPGTRLTVL.

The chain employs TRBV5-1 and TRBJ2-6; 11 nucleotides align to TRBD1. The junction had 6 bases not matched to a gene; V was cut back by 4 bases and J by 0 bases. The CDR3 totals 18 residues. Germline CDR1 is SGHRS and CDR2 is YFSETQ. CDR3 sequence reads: CASSPSGTGGSGANVLTF. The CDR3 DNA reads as TGCGCCAGCAGCCCATCCGGGACAGGGGGCTCTGGGGCCAACGTCCTGACTTTC.

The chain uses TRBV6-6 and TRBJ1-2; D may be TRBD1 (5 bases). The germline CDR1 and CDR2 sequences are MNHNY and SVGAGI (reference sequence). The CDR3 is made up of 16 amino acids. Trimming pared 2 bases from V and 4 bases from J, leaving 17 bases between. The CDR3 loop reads CASSYQSGQGVYGYTF. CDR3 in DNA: TGTGCCAGCAGTTACCAGTCCGGCCAAGGGGTCTATGGCTACACCTTC.

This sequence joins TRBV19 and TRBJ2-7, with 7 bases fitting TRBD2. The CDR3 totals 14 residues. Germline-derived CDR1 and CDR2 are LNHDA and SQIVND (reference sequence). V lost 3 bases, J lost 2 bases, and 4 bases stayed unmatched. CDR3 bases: TGTGCCAGTAGTATTTCAGGGACTACCTACGAGCAGTACTTC. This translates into CASSISGTTYEQYF. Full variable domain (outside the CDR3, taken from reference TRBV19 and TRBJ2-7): DGGITQSPKYLFRKEGQNVTLSCEQNLNHDAMYWYRQDPGQGLRLIYYSQIVNDFQKGDIAEGYSVSREKKESFPLTVTSAQKNPTAFYLCASSISGTTYEQYFGPGTRLTVT.

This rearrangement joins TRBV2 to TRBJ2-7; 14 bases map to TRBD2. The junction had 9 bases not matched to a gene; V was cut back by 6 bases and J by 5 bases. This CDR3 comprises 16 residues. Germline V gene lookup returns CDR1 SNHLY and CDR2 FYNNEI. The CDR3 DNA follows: TGTGCCAGCAGGCCTATACAGACTAGCGGGGGGGACGAGCAGTACTTC. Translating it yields CASRPIQTSGGDEQYF.

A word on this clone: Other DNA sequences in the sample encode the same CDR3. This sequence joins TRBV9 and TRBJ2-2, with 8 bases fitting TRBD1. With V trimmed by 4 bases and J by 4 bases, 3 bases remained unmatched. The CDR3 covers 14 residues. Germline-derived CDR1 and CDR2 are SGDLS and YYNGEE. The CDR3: CASSPQGGTGELFF. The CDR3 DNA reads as TGTGCCAGCAGCCCACAGGGGGGCACCGGGGAGCTGTTTTTT.

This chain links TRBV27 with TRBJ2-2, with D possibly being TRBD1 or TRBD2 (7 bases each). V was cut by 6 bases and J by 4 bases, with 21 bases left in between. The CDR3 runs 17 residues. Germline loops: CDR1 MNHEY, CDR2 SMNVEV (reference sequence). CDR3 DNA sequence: TGTGCCAGCAGCCGCCTACAGGGGAGGGTCGGCACCGGGGAGCTGTTTTTT. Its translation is CASSRLQGRVGTGELFF.

This CDR3 is CASKISGRASGELFF. DNA of the CDR3: TGTGCCAGCAAAATTAGCGGGAGGGCCAGTGGGGAGCTGTTTTTT. The rearrangement joins TRBV19 to TRBJ2-2, with 11 bases aligning to TRBD2. Germline trimming cut 9 bases from V and 8 bases from J; bases unmatched to any gene: 11. This CDR3 is 15 amino acids long. Germline V lookup: CDR1 LNHDA, CDR2 SQIVND (reference sequence).

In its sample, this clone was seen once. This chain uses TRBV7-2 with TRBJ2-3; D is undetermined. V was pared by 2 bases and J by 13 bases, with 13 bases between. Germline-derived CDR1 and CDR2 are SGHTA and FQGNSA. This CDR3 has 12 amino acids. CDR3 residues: CASSLMLEKKYF. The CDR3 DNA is TGTGCCAGCAGCTTAATGCTAGAGAAGAAGTATTTT.

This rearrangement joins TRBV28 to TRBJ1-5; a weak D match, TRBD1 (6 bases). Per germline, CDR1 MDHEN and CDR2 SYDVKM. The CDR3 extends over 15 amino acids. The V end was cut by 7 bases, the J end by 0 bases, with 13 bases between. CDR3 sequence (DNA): TGTGCCAGCACCGTGGGGGGCCGTAGCAATCAGCCCCAGCATTTT. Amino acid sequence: CASTVGGRSNQPQHF.

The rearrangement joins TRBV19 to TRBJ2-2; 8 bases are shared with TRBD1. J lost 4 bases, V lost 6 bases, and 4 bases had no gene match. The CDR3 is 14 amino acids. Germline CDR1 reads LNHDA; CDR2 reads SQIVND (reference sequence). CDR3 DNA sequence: TGTGCCAGTAGATTAGGACAGGGCACCGGGGAGCTGTTTTTT. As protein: CASRLGQGTGELFF.

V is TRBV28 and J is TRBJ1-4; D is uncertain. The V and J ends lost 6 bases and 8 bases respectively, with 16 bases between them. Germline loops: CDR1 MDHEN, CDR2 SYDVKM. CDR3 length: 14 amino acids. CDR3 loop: CASRPRELGEKLFF. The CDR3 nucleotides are TGTGCCAGCAGGCCCCGAGAGTTAGGGGAAAAACTGTTTTTT.

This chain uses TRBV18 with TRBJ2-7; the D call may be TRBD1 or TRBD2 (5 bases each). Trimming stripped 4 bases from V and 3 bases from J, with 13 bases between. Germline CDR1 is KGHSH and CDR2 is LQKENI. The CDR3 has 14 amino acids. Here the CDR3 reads CASSLEEGNYEQYF. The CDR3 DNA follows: TGTGCCAGCTCACTTGAAGAGGGGAACTACGAGCAGTACTTC.

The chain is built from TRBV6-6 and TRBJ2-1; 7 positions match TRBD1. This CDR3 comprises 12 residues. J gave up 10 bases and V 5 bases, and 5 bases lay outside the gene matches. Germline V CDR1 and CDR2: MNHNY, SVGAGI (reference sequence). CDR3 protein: CASSAGTVEQFF. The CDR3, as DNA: TGTGCCAGCAGTGCCGGGACAGTAGAGCAGTTCTTC.

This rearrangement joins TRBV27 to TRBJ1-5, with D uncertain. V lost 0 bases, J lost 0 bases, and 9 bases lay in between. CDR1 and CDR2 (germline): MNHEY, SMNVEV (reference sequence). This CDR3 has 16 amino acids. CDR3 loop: CASSLSAGYSNQPQHF. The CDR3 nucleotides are TGTGCCAGCAGTTTATCTGCTGGATATAGCAATCAGCCCCAGCATTTT.

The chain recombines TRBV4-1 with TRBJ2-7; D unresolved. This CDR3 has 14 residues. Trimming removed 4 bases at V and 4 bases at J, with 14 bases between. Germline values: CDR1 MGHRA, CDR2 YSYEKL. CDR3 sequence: CASSPRQANYEQYF. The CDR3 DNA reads TGCGCCAGCAGCCCCCGCCAGGCCAATTACGAGCAGTACTTC.

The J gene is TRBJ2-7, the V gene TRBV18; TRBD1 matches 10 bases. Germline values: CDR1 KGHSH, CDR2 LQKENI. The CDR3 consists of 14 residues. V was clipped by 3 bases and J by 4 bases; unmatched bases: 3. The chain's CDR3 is CASSPGQGFYEQYF. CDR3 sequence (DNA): TGTGCCAGCTCACCGGGACAGGGGTTTTACGAGCAGTACTTC.

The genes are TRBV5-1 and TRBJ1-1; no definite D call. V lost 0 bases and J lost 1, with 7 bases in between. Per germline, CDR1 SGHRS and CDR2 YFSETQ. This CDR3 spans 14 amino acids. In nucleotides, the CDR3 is TGCGCCAGCAGCTTGGCCCCTGGGAACACTGAAGCTTTCTTT. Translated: CASSLAPGNTEAFF.

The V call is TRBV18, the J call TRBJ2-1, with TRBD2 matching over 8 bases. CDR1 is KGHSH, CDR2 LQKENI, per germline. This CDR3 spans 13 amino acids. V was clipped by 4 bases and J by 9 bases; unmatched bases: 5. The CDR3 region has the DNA TGTGCCAGCTCACGTGACCGGGAGGGTGAGCAGTTCTTC. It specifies CASSRDREGEQFF.

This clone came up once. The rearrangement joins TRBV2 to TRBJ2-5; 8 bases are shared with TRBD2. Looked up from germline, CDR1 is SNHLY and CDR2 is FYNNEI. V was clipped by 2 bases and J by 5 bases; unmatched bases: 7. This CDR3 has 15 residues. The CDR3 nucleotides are TGTGCCAGCAGTGAATGGGGGACTAGGGGTGAGACCCAGTACTTC. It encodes CASSEWGTRGETQYF. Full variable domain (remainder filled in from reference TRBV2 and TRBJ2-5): EPEVTQTPSHQVTQMGQEVILRCVPISNHLYFYWYRQILGQKVEFLVSFYNNEISEKSEIFDDQFSVERPDGSNFTLKIRSTKLEDSAMYFCASSEWGTRGETQYFGPGTRLLVL.

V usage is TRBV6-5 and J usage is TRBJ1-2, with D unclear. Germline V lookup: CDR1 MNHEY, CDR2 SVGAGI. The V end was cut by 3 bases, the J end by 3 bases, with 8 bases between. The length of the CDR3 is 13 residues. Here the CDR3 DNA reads TGTGCCAGCAGTTATTCGTGGGACTATGGCTACACCTTC. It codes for CASSYSWDYGYTF.

CDR3 region: CATRQGDRLENQPQHF. As DNA, the CDR3 is TGTGCCACCCGTCAGGGGGACAGACTAGAAAATCAGCCCCAGCATTTT. V gene TRBV27 combines with J gene TRBJ1-5; 7 bases agree with TRBD1. V gave up 10 bases and J gave up 4 bases; unmatched junction bases: 16. CDR3 length: 16 residues. Germline assignment: CDR1 MNHEY and CDR2 SMNVEV (reference sequence).

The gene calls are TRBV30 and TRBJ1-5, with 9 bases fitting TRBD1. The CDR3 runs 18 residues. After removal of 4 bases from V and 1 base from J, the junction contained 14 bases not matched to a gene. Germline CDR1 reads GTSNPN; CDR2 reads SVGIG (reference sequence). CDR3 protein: CAWNRALTGTGSNQPQHF. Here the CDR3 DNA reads TGTGCCTGGAACCGAGCTTTGACAGGGACAGGGAGCAATCAGCCCCAGCATTTT.